This T cell receptor beta chain was sequenced during a study of T-cell reconstitution after alpha-beta-depleted transplantation in children. This clonotype was observed a handful of times. During its preparation, the TCRbeta library received unique molecular identifiers. TCRdb recomputed calls from the PCR reads with MiXCR, one row per CDR3 protein. Among about 360,000 distinct CDR3 sequences listed, 10% to 15% were seen once. The CDR3 length is 15 residues. Germline CDR1 is KGHSH and CDR2 is LQKENI. Trimming shortened V by 1 base and J by 1 base, and 7 bases separated the two germline ends. The chain employs TRBV18 and TRBJ2-2, with D uncertain. The TCR comes from a human donor who donated a stem cell graft to a child with Fanconi anemia. The material was PBMCs, obtained from the stem cell graft. The CDR3 protein is CASSPRPLNTGELFF. The CDR3 bases are TGTGCCAGCTCACCACGCCCTTTGAACACCGGGGAGCTGTTTTTT.